A single sample gave rise to the 27 T cell receptor beta chains below, sequenced in a study of neurological immune-mediated disorders. TCRdb recomputed calls from the 5' RACE reads with MiXCR, one row per CDR3 protein. This table holds about 90,000 distinct CDR3 sequences, under 15% found once. Specified time point: longitudinal time-point 2. Sequences were obtained from PBMCs. These receptors were obtained from a female donor with HTLV-1-associated myelopathy (HAM/TSP).

This clonotype came up many times. The rearrangement joins TRBV20-1 to TRBJ2-7, with TRBD1 matching 7 bases. CDR1 is DFQATT and CDR2 is SNEGSKA in the germline V gene (reference sequence). The CDR3 is made up of 14 amino acids. The V and J ends lost 7 bases and 7 bases, in that order; junction bases with no gene match: 16. CDR3 in amino acids: CSVPPRTTGEEQYF. The CDR3 nucleotides read TGCAGTGTCCCCCCTAGAACAACAGGGGAAGAGCAGTACTTC.

This clonotype was counted many times. The rearrangement uses TRBV5-1 and TRBJ2-7; D remains unclear. The CDR3 totals 15 residues. Germline V gene sequence: CDR1 SGHRS, CDR2 YFSETQ. The V end lost 0 bases, the J end lost 2 bases, and 12 bases lay between the germline ends. This CDR3 reads CASSLGSIVPYEQYF. The DNA for the CDR3 is TGCGCCAGCAGCTTGGGGTCGATCGTCCCCTACGAGCAGTACTTC.

The CDR3 sequence: CSVERRAADTQYF. Here the CDR3 DNA reads TGCAGCGTTGAACGCAGGGCTGCAGATACGCAGTATTTT. This rearrangement joins TRBV29-1 to TRBJ2-3; weak D call: TRBD1 (5 bases). This CDR3 is built from 13 residues. Germline V CDR1 and CDR2: SQVTM, ANQGSEA. V was trimmed by 2 bases and J by 4 bases, leaving 10 bases between them.

This chain connects TRBV20-1 to TRBJ2-7; tentative D call: TRBD1 (5 bases). The germline V and J ends were trimmed by 3 bases and 4 bases, with 10 bases remaining between them. The CDR3 is 12 amino acids. CDR1 and CDR2 from the germline V gene are DFQATT and SNEGSKA (reference sequence). The CDR3 protein is CSASDSNYEQYF. CDR3 DNA sequence: TGCAGTGCTAGCGACAGCAATTACGAGCAGTACTTC.

This clonotype was found many times. The V and J genes are TRBV20-1 and TRBJ1-1; 7 nucleotides agree with TRBD1. This CDR3 is built from 16 residues. With 0 bases clipped from V and 5 bases from J, the junction kept 12 bases outside the gene matches. Germline V gene lookup returns CDR1 DFQATT and CDR2 SNEGSKA (reference sequence). The CDR3 DNA is TGCAGTGCTAGAGATTACAGGGGTCGGGAACGAACTGAAGCTTTCTTT. Translation gives CSARDYRGRERTEAFF.

This clonotype was found many times. The V call is TRBV5-1, the J call TRBJ1-6; a possible D gene is TRBD1 (6 bases). V was clipped by 1 base and J by 6 bases, with 14 bases between them. In germline, CDR1 is SGHRS, CDR2 YFSETQ. The CDR3 spans 16 residues. CDR3 in DNA: TGCGCCAGCAGCTTGTTACCAGGGGTGATTAATTCACCCCTCCACTTT. It encodes CASSLLPGVINSPLHF.

This clonotype has at least ten counts. The rearrangement joins TRBV5-1 to TRBJ2-5, with TRBD2 matching 11 bases. The junction had 5 bases not matched to a gene; V was cut back by 2 bases and J by 2 bases. The CDR3 length is 16 residues. Germline V gene lookup returns CDR1 SGHRS and CDR2 YFSETQ. CDR3 in amino acids: CASSLTSGGDQETQYF. The CDR3, as DNA: TGCGCCAGCAGCTTAACTAGCGGGGGAGATCAAGAGACCCAGTACTTC.

This clonotype was detected many times. This chain links TRBV20-1 with TRBJ1-1; D is perhaps TRBD1 (6 bases). Germline CDR1 is DFQATT and CDR2 is SNEGSKA (reference sequence). The CDR3 contains 15 residues. Deletions cut 4 bases from V and 6 bases from J, with 21 bases between. Here the CDR3 reads CSATPGHLPRAEAFF. The CDR3 nucleotides are TGCAGTGCTACCCCGGGACACCTACCTCGGGCTGAAGCTTTCTTT.

Many counts were recorded for this clonotype. This chain uses TRBV7-9 with TRBJ2-2; 7 nucleotides agree with TRBD2. The CDR3 runs 16 residues. The junction had 9 bases not matched to a gene; V was cut back by 5 bases and J by 3 bases. CDR1 SEHNR and CDR2 FQNEAQ come from the germline V gene (reference sequence). The CDR3 sequence: CASSRHGGGDTGELFF. In DNA form, the CDR3 reads TGTGCCAGCAGCCGACACGGGGGAGGGGACACCGGGGAGCTGTTTTTT.

This clonotype was counted many times. This chain links TRBV28 with TRBJ2-1, with a weak D call TRBD2 (5 bases). Per the germline V gene, CDR1 is MDHEN and CDR2 is SYDVKM. This CDR3 spans 14 amino acids. V was clipped by 2 bases and J by 2 bases, with 7 bases between them. This chain's CDR3 is CASSLRETYNEQFF. CDR3 sequence (DNA): TGTGCCAGCAGTTTACGGGAAACCTACAATGAGCAGTTCTTC.

At least ten counts were recorded for this clonotype. This chain links TRBV5-8 with TRBJ1-3; D may be TRBD1 (6 bases). V gave up 3 bases and J gave up 2 bases, with 9 bases separating them. Per the germline V gene, CDR1 is SGHTS and CDR2 is YDEGEE. This CDR3 has 14 residues. In DNA form, the CDR3 reads TGTGCCAGCAGCTCCGGACAGCCTGGAAACACCATATATTTT. Its protein product is CASSSGQPGNTIYF.

This clonotype has ten or more counts. The V call is TRBV5-1, the J call TRBJ1-1; D is uncertain. Trimming removed 0 bases from V and 4 bases from J, with 16 bases in between. The CDR3 totals 16 residues. Per germline, CDR1 SGHRS and CDR2 YFSETQ. The CDR3 reads CASSLAGLGLGTEAFF. The CDR3 nucleotides read TGCGCCAGCAGCTTGGCCGGTTTGGGCCTGGGCACTGAAGCTTTCTTT.

This clonotype was counted many times. CDR3 in amino acids: CASTLGKTSGGAGETQYF. The CDR3, as DNA: TGTGCCAGCACCTTAGGGAAGACTAGCGGGGGGGCCGGGGAGACCCAGTACTTC. The chain has TRBV28 and TRBJ2-5, with 14 bases that match TRBD2. Per the germline V gene, CDR1 is MDHEN and CDR2 is SYDVKM. V shed 7 bases and J 5 bases; nucleotides not matched to a gene: 15. This CDR3 is built from 18 residues. The full variable domain, in which reference TRBV28 and TRBJ2-5 provide the parts outside the CDR3, is DVKVTQSSRYLVKRTGEKVFLECVQDMDHENMFWYRQDPGLGLRLIYFSYDVKMKEKGDIPEGYSVSREKKERFSLILESASTNQTSMYLCASTLGKTSGGAGETQYFGPGTRLLVL.

This clonotype was seen many times. The V call is TRBV5-1, the J call TRBJ1-2; possibly TRBD1 for D (5 bases). Trimming cost V 3 bases and J 7 bases, with 19 bases left between them. Per germline, CDR1 SGHRS and CDR2 YFSETQ. The CDR3 consists of 15 residues. CDR3: CASSSQGIGRSGYTF. CDR3 bases: TGCGCCAGCAGCTCTCAGGGAATTGGGAGGAGTGGCTACACCTTC.

This clonotype has ten or more counts. The chain links TRBV5-1 to TRBJ2-1; 9 bases fit TRBD2. The CDR3 covers 17 residues. The germline V gene encodes CDR1 SGHRS and CDR2 YFSETQ. J gave up 5 bases and V 0 bases, and 9 bases lay outside the gene matches. This CDR3 reads CASSLAAGGARDNEQFF. The CDR3 DNA is TGCGCCAGCAGCTTGGCCGCGGGAGGGGCCAGGGACAATGAGCAGTTCTTC.

There are many counts of this clonotype. The chain is built from TRBV5-1 and TRBJ1-6; D uncertain. The V end lost 2 bases, the J end lost 5 bases, and 8 bases lay between the germline ends. The germline V gene has CDR1 SGHRS and CDR2 YFSETQ. The CDR3 runs to 14 residues. The CDR3 loop reads CASSLGGNNSPLHF. The CDR3 bases are TGCGCCAGCAGCTTAGGCGGGAATAATTCACCCCTCCACTTT.

With regard to this clonotype: Possible read error: a much larger clone is one base away. V usage is TRBV12-3 or TRBV12-4 and J usage is TRBJ1-4; 8 bases agree with TRBD1. This CDR3 contains 16 residues. Here the CDR3 DNA reads TGTGCCAGCAGTTTAGAAAGAGGCAGGGGGCATGAAAAACCGTTTTTT. Translated: CASSLERGRGHEKPFF.

In this sample, this clonotype turned up many times. The CDR3 DNA follows: TGCGCCAGCAGCCTCACCGGGGGGGCTGGAGATACGCAGTATTTT. Amino acid sequence: CASSLTGGAGDTQYF. The V call is TRBV4-1, the J call TRBJ2-3, with 8 bases that match TRBD2. There are 15 residues in the CDR3. Germline CDR1 reads MGHRA; CDR2 reads YSYEKL. The V gene end was trimmed by 4 bases and the J gene end by 5 bases; junction bases not matched to a gene: 8.

Many counts were recorded for this clonotype. The chain uses TRBV2 and TRBJ2-3; D gene ambiguous. Trimming removed 1 base from V and 2 bases from J, with 4 bases in between. CDR1 and CDR2 (germline): SNHLY, FYNNEI. CDR3 length: 13 residues. DNA of the CDR3: TGTGCCAGCAGTGAAGGAACCACAGATACGCAGTATTTT. Its protein product is CASSEGTTDTQYF.

This clonotype appeared a few times. The rearrangement uses TRBV7-2 and TRBJ2-5; 7 bases map to TRBD1. This CDR3 contains 16 residues. V was clipped by 5 bases and J by 5 bases; unmatched bases: 14. Looked up from germline, CDR1 is SGHTA and CDR2 is FQGNSA. The CDR3 loop is CASSHPGTDPRETQYF. The CDR3 region has the DNA TGTGCCAGCAGCCACCCGGGGACAGACCCTCGGGAGACCCAGTACTTC.

This clonotype has at least ten counts. V is TRBV11-2 and J is TRBJ2-5; 11 positions agree with TRBD1. Germline values: CDR1 SGHAT, CDR2 FQNNGV. The CDR3 loop spans 12 amino acids. The trim removed 8 bases at V and 4 bases at J, leaving 0 bases unmatched. CDR3 residues: CASGTGGETQYF. The DNA for the CDR3 is TGTGCCAGCGGGACAGGGGGAGAGACCCAGTACTTC. Complete variable domain (other parts from reference TRBV11-2 and TRBJ2-5): EAGVAQSPRYKIIEKRQSVAFWCNPISGHATLYWYQQILGQGPKLLIQFQNNGVVDDSQLPKDRFSAERLKGVDSTLKIQPAKLEDSAVYLCASGTGGETQYFGPGTRLLVL.

The rearrangement links TRBV5-1 to TRBJ2-4, with D possibly matching TRBD1 (6 bases). The CDR3 contains 15 residues. Per germline, CDR1 SGHRS and CDR2 YFSETQ. Trimming pared 4 bases from V and 4 bases from J, leaving 15 bases between. DNA for the CDR3: TGCGCCAGCAGCGTTGCCAGGGGAGAGAAAAACATTCAGTACTTC. Translating it yields CASSVARGEKNIQYF.

This clonotype has a count of ten or more. The CDR3 sequence: CASSAGLAGASSTDTQYF. In DNA form, the CDR3 reads TGTGCCAGCAGCGCAGGACTAGCGGGGGCTTCTAGCACAGATACGCAGTATTTT. The rearrangement links TRBV9 to TRBJ2-3; TRBD2 matches 13 bases. The CDR3 is 18 residues long. CDR1 SGDLS and CDR2 YYNGEE come from the germline V gene. V lost 3 bases to trimming and J lost 0 bases; unmatched junction nucleotides: 7.

This clonotype appeared many times. The CDR3 DNA sequence: TGTGCCAGCAGCCAGACTCAACTGGACGGTAATGAGCAGTTCTTC. As protein: CASSQTQLDGNEQFF. The V gene is TRBV7-2, the J gene TRBJ2-1; D unresolved. CDR1 is SGHTA, CDR2 FQGNSA, per germline. The CDR3 totals 15 residues. Trimming stripped 5 bases from V and 7 bases from J, with 18 bases between.

Many counts were recorded for this clonotype. The rearrangement uses TRBV4-1 and TRBJ1-5; D possibly corresponds to TRBD1 (5 bases). The CDR3 spans 15 residues. The V end was cut by 1 base, the J end by 6 bases, with 13 bases between. The germline V gene encodes CDR1 MGHRA and CDR2 YSYEKL. The CDR3 is CASSQATGMTQPQHF. DNA of the CDR3: TGCGCCAGCAGCCAAGCAACAGGCATGACTCAGCCCCAGCATTTT.

This clonotype was counted many times. The chain employs TRBV7-9 and TRBJ2-7; 8 bases line up with TRBD1. Germline loops: CDR1 SEHNR, CDR2 FQNEAQ (reference sequence). The CDR3 sequence is 14 residues long. V was pared by 5 bases and J by 6 bases, with 9 bases of the junction left unmatched. CDR3 nucleotide sequence: TGTGCCAGCAGCATCAAGACAGGGGTCGGCGAGCAGTACTTC. This encodes CASSIKTGVGEQYF.

This clonotype was seen at least ten times. This sequence joins TRBV12-3 or TRBV12-4 and TRBJ1-2, with D perhaps matching TRBD1 (5 bases). This CDR3 has 14 residues. V shed 5 bases and J shed 5 bases, with 15 bases lying between them. This chain's CDR3 is CASSLSGGSYGYTF. For the CDR3, the DNA is TGTGCCAGCAGTCTAAGTGGGGGGAGTTATGGCTACACCTTC.